Presented here are 9 T cell receptor beta chains from one specimen sequenced in a study of blood T cell repertoires in COVID-19. Some clones are missing from TCRdb's copy, which holds only in-frame ones; the method was immunoSEQ multiplex PCR. Of approximately 190,000 clones in the sample, about 84% were seen once. Sequenced sample: peripheral blood. The receptors were sampled from a woman aged 25-40 years with acute or convalescent COVID-19.

The chain combines TRBV2 with TRBJ2-3; D not certain. Per the germline V gene, CDR1 is SNHLY and CDR2 is FYNNEI. This CDR3 comprises 12 residues. V lost 8 bases to trimming and J lost 1 base, with 7 bases between them. CDR3 in DNA: TGTGCCAGCCACCAGGGCACAGATACGCAGTATTTT. It codes for CASHQGTDTQYF.

This rearrangement joins TRBV6-5 to TRBJ1-5; D remains ambiguous. Trimming removed 7 bases at V and 6 bases at J, with 16 bases between. The CDR3 contains 14 residues. Germline CDR1 MNHEY, CDR2 SVGAGI. CDR3 bases: TGTGCCAGCACCCCCCCAGGCTTGGGTCAGCCCCAGCATTTT. Its translation is CASTPPGLGQPQHF.

This clone was recorded a few times. This sequence joins TRBV6-6 and TRBJ1-2; D is perhaps TRBD1 (5 bases). The CDR3 loop spans 15 amino acids. Germline CDR1 MNHNY, CDR2 SVGAGI (reference sequence). Trimming cost V 6 bases and J 2 bases, with 16 bases left between them. The CDR3 protein is CASRRDPTENYGYTF. CDR3 DNA: TGTGCCAGCAGAAGAGACCCGACAGAGAACTATGGCTACACCTTC.

The chain employs TRBV6-5 and TRBJ1-2; D unclear. The V end lost 0 bases, the J end lost 4 bases, and 12 bases lay between the germline ends. This CDR3 region has 15 residues. CDR1 and CDR2 from the germline V gene are MNHEY and SVGAGI. The CDR3 DNA is TGTGCCAGCAGTTACTCGATTCAGGAGGGCTATGGCTACACCTTC. Its protein product is CASSYSIQEGYGYTF.

The chain uses TRBV10-3 and TRBJ2-1; no clear D. V was shortened by 5 bases and J by 4 bases, with 3 bases between the two germline ends. The CDR3 is 11 residues long. CDR1 ENHRY and CDR2 SYGVKD come from the germline V gene. As DNA, the CDR3 is TGTGCCATCAGTTCATACAATGAGCAGTTCTTC. This sequence encodes CAISSYNEQFF.

This clone was found once. The rearrangement uses TRBV5-8 and TRBJ2-7, with a possible D match to TRBD1 (6 bases). The CDR3 is 12 amino acids. Trimming shortened V by 2 bases and J by 6 bases, and 9 bases separated the two germline ends. The V gene's germline CDR1 is SGHTS and CDR2 YDEGEE. The DNA of the CDR3 is TGTGCCAGCAGCTTCCACAGGGTCGAGCAGTACTTC. This codes for CASSFHRVEQYF.

This clone was counted a single time. The CDR3 coding sequence is TGTGCCTGGAGCGGGGGGGGGTCCCCTTATGGCTACACCTTC. Protein: CAWSGGGSPYGYTF. The gene calls are TRBV30 and TRBJ1-2, with D maybe TRBD1 (5 bases). V gave up 3 bases and J gave up 5 bases, with 16 bases separating them. Germline V gene sequence: CDR1 GTSNPN, CDR2 SVGIG (reference sequence). This CDR3 spans 14 amino acids.

The chain employs TRBV7-9 and TRBJ2-7; a weak D match, TRBD1 (5 bases). Trimming shortened V by 5 bases and J by 0 bases, and 17 bases separated the two germline ends. Germline V gene lookup returns CDR1 SEHNR and CDR2 FQNEAQ (reference sequence). The CDR3 spans 16 residues. The DNA for the CDR3 is TGTGCCAGCAGCCCCCCCACAGGTCCTCTCTCCTACGAGCAGTACTTC. Translating gives CASSPPTGPLSYEQYF.

The chain combines TRBV4-3 with TRBJ2-1; TRBD2 might be the D (6 bases). The CDR3 is 12 amino acids. V lost 2 bases, J lost 10 bases, and 9 bases lay in between. CDR1 and CDR2 from the germline V gene are LGHNA and YSLEER. The CDR3 spells CASSQPGREQFF. As DNA, the CDR3 is TGCGCCAGCAGCCAACCGGGGAGGGAGCAGTTCTTC.